The entry below gives a single T cell receptor (beta chain) sequence along with its context. Its matching antigen is unknown. Only in-frame clones appear in the TCRdb table, and some are missing; sequencing was by immunoSEQ multiplex PCR. The sample records tens of thousands of clones, 91% being singletons. This entry belongs to a study of OX40 agonist ivuxolimab in advanced cancers. Study context: Dosing consisted of intravenous ivuxolimab at 0.01 to 10 mg/kg every 2 weeks. Earlier anti-PD-1, anti-PD-L1 or anti-CTLA-4 therapy was permitted; about 38% had received some. Findings and limits, study-wide: Some patients who did not respond also had low normalized T-cell clonal expansion.

With 4 bases removed from V and 6 bases from J, the gap between germline ends came to 11 bases. Germline CDR1 is SGDLS and CDR2 is YYNGEE. This CDR3 has 13 residues. The chain couples TRBV9 to TRBJ2-1, with D tentatively TRBD2 (6 bases). The material sequenced was CD4+ or CD8+ T cells sorted from blood, taken in a trial of the OX40 agonist ivuxolimab. This receptor was obtained from an adult with an advanced solid tumor such as melanoma, head and neck, liver or kidney cancer. The CDR3 nucleotides read TGTGCCAGCAGCCGACTAGACGGCAATGAGCAGTTCTTC. Translating gives CASSRLDGNEQFF. Full variable domain (outside the CDR3, taken from reference TRBV9 and TRBJ2-1): DSGVTQTPKHLITATGQRVTLRCSPRSGDLSVYWYQQSLDQGLQFLIQYYNGEERAKGNILERFSAQQFPDLHSELNLSSLELGDSALYFCASSRLDGNEQFFGPGTRLTVL.